These 17 T cell receptor beta chains were sequenced from one sample in a study of vaccination effects on CD4 cells after COVID-19. CD4+ T cells specific for antigen were expanded with viral peptide pools by the ViraFEST assay before sequencing. Subsequent to a culture period of 10 to 11 days, CD4+ T cells were isolated. Their SARS-CoV-2 infection, verified by PCR, occurred between March and December 2020. Their recognized antigens are unknown. The data were produced by immunoSEQ multiplex PCR, yet TCRdb's version contains in-frame clones alone and is incomplete. This table has 20,000 to 25,000 clones, over 70% appearing once. The sequenced sample was CD4+ T cells from PBMCs cultured with a peptide pool, obtained before COVID-19 vaccination. The source is a human donor who had a prior SARS-CoV-2 infection.

J is TRBJ1-3 and V is TRBV19; D remains unclear. The germline V gene has CDR1 LNHDA and CDR2 SQIVND (reference sequence). The CDR3 sequence is 14 residues long. Deletions cut 5 bases from V and 2 bases from J, with 10 bases between. The CDR3: CASSSGRAGNTIYF. In DNA, the CDR3 is TGTGCCAGTAGTTCCGGGCGGGCTGGAAACACCATATATTTT.

The chain couples TRBV6-5 to TRBJ2-2; 8 nucleotides match TRBD1. This CDR3 has 16 residues. The germline CDR1 and CDR2 sequences are MNHEY and SVGAGI. V shed 0 bases and J 7 bases; nucleotides not matched to a gene: 7. The CDR3 loop is CASSYSYPGGGGELFF. The CDR3, as DNA: TGTGCCAGCAGTTACTCCTATCCAGGGGGCGGCGGGGAGCTGTTTTTT.

This clone appeared a few times. The chain carries TRBV5-1 and TRBJ2-1; 9 positions agree with TRBD2. This CDR3 is built from 18 residues. CDR1 and CDR2 (germline): SGHRS, YFSETQ. Germline trimming cut 4 bases from V and 3 bases from J; bases unmatched to any gene: 14. CDR3 loop: CASSPLAGAPGGYNEQFF. In DNA form, the CDR3 reads TGCGCCAGCAGCCCCTTAGCGGGAGCCCCTGGGGGCTACAATGAGCAGTTCTTC. Complete variable domain (other parts from reference TRBV5-1 and TRBJ2-1): KAGVTQTPRYLIKTRGQQVTLSCSPISGHRSVSWYQQTPGQGLQFLFEYFSETQRNKGNFPGRFSGRQFSNSRSEMNVSTLELGDSALYLCASSPLAGAPGGYNEQFFGPGTRLTVL.

The rearrangement joins TRBV12-3 or TRBV12-4 to TRBJ2-3, with TRBD1 as a possible D gene (5 bases). V was pared by 6 bases and J by 2 bases, with 6 bases between. The CDR3 spans 12 residues. This CDR3 is CASRDNTDTQYF. The CDR3 coding sequence is TGTGCCAGCAGGGACAACACAGATACGCAGTATTTT.

V gene TRBV5-1 combines with J gene TRBJ1-6; D possibly corresponds to TRBD1 (5 bases). CDR3 length equals 15 residues. CDR1 and CDR2 from the germline V gene are SGHRS and YFSETQ. V lost 4 bases to trimming and J lost 6 bases, with 14 bases between them. The CDR3 reads CASSPDGTINSPLHF. As DNA, the CDR3 is TGCGCCAGCAGCCCAGACGGGACCATTAATTCACCCCTCCACTTT.

The V gene is TRBV28, the J gene TRBJ1-4; 7 positions agree with TRBD1. V shed 2 bases, J shed 4 bases, and the junction held 1 base outside the gene matches. Per the germline V gene, CDR1 is MDHEN and CDR2 is SYDVKM. CDR3 length: 14 amino acids. The CDR3 DNA follows: TGTGCCAGCAGTTTACCAGGGGGTAATGAAAAACTGTTTTTT. Translated: CASSLPGGNEKLFF.

This clone was observed a few times. The chain uses TRBV27 and TRBJ1-1; D not certain. V lost 7 bases to trimming and J lost 2 bases, with 11 bases between them. The length of the CDR3 is 13 residues. CDR1 is MNHEY and CDR2 is SMNVEV in the germline V gene (reference sequence). The CDR3 sequence: CASKLYFNTEAFF. CDR3 in DNA: TGTGCCAGCAAACTGTACTTCAACACTGAAGCTTTCTTT.

This clone was seen a few times. The CDR3 nucleotides are TGCAGTGCTAGTCGACAGGGGGCTACTGAAGCTTTCTTT. Protein: CSASRQGATEAFF. The chain has TRBV20-1 and TRBJ1-1; 10 bases are a match to TRBD1. The trim removed 3 bases at V and 5 bases at J, leaving 3 bases unmatched. Per the germline V gene, CDR1 is DFQATT and CDR2 is SNEGSKA (reference sequence). The CDR3 has 13 residues.

This chain uses TRBV30 with TRBJ2-7; 8 bases line up with TRBD1. CDR1 is GTSNPN and CDR2 is SVGIG in the germline V gene (reference sequence). V dropped 1 base and J dropped 9; count of bases not matched to a gene: 5. The length of the CDR3 is 12 residues. For the CDR3, the DNA is TGTGCCTGGAGTGGACAGGGGCTAGGGCAGTACTTC. Residues: CAWSGQGLGQYF.

The chain couples TRBV24-1 to TRBJ1-1; TRBD1 is a possible D gene (6 bases). V was shortened by 10 bases and J by 4 bases, with 15 bases between the two germline ends. Germline V gene sequence: CDR1 KGHDR, CDR2 SFDVKD. CDR3 size: 13 residues. CDR3 sequence reads: CATADSATTEAFF. CDR3 nucleotide sequence: TGTGCCACGGCGGACAGCGCGACCACTGAAGCTTTCTTT.

The chain couples TRBV27 to TRBJ2-2; 7 nucleotides align to TRBD1. In germline, CDR1 is MNHEY, CDR2 SMNVEV (reference sequence). The CDR3 sequence is 17 residues long. The junction had 10 bases not matched to a gene; V was cut back by 5 bases and J by 1 base. CDR3 coding DNA: TGTGCCAGCAGTAAGAAGGTGGGGACAGAGAACACCGGGGAGCTGTTTTTT. Its translation is CASSKKVGTENTGELFF.

V usage is TRBV5-1 and J usage is TRBJ1-4, with TRBD1 matching over 10 bases. Looked up from germline, CDR1 is SGHRS and CDR2 is YFSETQ. Losses at the gene ends were 4 bases for V and 4 bases for J; bases not matched to a gene: 1. The length of the CDR3 is 14 residues. The CDR3 coding sequence is TGCGCCAGCAGCGGACAGGGGGATAATGAAAAACTGTTTTTT. Amino acids: CASSGQGDNEKLFF.

The chain employs TRBV4-2 and TRBJ1-2, with D perhaps TRBD1 (5 bases). The CDR3 is 12 amino acids. Trimming left V 4 bases short and J 10 bases short, with 13 bases between. Germline V CDR1 and CDR2: LGHNA, YNFKEQ. The CDR3: CASSRRLGDYTF. DNA for the CDR3: TGTGCCAGCAGCCGCAGGTTGGGGGACTACACCTTC.

This clone was seen just once. This chain links TRBV4-2 with TRBJ2-5; 7 bases map to TRBD2. J lost 2 bases, V lost 1 base, and 4 bases had no gene match. This CDR3 is 15 amino acids long. Germline values: CDR1 LGHNA, CDR2 YNFKEQ. In DNA form, the CDR3 reads TGTGCCAGCAGCCAAGGACTAGCAGTACAAGAGACCCAGTACTTC. This gives the protein CASSQGLAVQETQYF.

V usage is TRBV18 and J usage is TRBJ2-7, with unresolved D. CDR1 and CDR2 from the germline V gene are KGHSH and LQKENI. The V end was cut by 3 bases, the J end by 0 bases, with 9 bases between. This CDR3 region has 14 residues. CDR3 sequence: CASSPSQSSYEQYF. CDR3 nucleotide sequence: TGTGCCAGCTCACCGAGCCAGAGCTCCTACGAGCAGTACTTC.

This chain joins TRBV19 and TRBJ2-7; TRBD1 or TRBD2 may be the D gene (5 bases each). Trimming took 5 bases from V and 3 from J, leaving 17 bases between them. Germline V CDR1 and CDR2: LNHDA, SQIVND (reference sequence). The CDR3 sequence is 15 residues long. CDR3 amino acids: CASSPQPGTLYEQYF. For the CDR3, the DNA is TGTGCCAGTAGTCCCCAACCCGGGACCCTCTACGAGCAGTACTTC. The full variable domain, in which reference TRBV19 and TRBJ2-7 provide the parts outside the CDR3, is DGGITQSPKYLFRKEGQNVTLSCEQNLNHDAMYWYRQDPGQGLRLIYYSQIVNDFQKGDIAEGYSVSREKKESFPLTVTSAQKNPTAFYLCASSPQPGTLYEQYFGPGTRLTVT.

In this sample, this clone turned up a few times. The chain recombines TRBV5-4 with TRBJ2-7, with TRBD1 matching 9 bases. Germline-derived CDR1 and CDR2 are SGHNT and YYREEE (reference sequence). V shed 4 bases, J shed 6 bases, and the junction held 11 bases outside the gene matches. The CDR3 is made up of 15 amino acids. The CDR3 DNA reads as TGTGCCAGCAGCGTTACCGGGACAGGGAACGGCGAGCAGTACTTC. This translates into CASSVTGTGNGEQYF.